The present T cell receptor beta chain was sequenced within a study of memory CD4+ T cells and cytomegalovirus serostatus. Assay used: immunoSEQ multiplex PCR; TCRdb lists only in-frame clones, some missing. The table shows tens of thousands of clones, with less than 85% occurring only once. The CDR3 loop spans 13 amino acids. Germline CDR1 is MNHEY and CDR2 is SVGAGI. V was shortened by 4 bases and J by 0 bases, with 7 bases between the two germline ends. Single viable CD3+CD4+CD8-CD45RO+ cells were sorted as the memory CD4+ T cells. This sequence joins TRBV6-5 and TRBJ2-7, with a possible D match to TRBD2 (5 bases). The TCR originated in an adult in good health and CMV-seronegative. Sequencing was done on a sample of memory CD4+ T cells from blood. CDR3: CASSSRDSYEQYF. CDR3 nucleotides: TGTGCCAGCAGTTCACGGGACTCCTACGAGCAGTACTTC.